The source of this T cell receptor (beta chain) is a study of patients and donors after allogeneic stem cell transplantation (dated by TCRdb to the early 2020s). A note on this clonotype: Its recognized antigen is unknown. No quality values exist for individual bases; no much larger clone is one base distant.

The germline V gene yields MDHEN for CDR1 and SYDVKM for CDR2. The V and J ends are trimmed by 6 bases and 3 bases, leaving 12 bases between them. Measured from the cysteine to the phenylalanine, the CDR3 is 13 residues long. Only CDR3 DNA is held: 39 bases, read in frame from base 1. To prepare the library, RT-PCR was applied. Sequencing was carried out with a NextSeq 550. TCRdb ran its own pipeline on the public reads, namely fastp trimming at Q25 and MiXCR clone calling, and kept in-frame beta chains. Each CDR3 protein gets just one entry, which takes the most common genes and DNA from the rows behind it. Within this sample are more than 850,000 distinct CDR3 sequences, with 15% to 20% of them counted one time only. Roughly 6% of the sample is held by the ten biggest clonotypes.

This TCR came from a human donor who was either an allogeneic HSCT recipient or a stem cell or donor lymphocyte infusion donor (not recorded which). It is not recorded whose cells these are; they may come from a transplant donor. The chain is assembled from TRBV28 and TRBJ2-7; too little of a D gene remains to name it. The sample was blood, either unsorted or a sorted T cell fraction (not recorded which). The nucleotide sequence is TGTGCCAGCAGCTCCGGGCCGGTCTACGAGCAGTACTTC. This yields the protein CASSSGPVYEQYF.